This T cell receptor (beta chain) was captured by sequencing in a study of blood T cell repertoires in COVID-19. Trimming stripped 1 base from V and 9 bases from J, with 13 bases between. Per germline, CDR1 SQVTM and CDR2 ANQGSEA. The CDR3 totals 13 residues. Assay used: immunoSEQ multiplex PCR; TCRdb lists only in-frame clones, some missing. The data show 190,000 or so clones, with more than 70% seen just once and approximately 2.9% held by the top ten. Sequences were obtained from peripheral blood. The sequence derives from a woman older than 75 with active or convalescent COVID-19. This chain connects TRBV29-1 to TRBJ2-1; perhaps TRBD2 as D (5 bases). The CDR3 nucleotides read TGCAGCGTTGAAGGGTTAGCTCGGGGTGAGCAGTTCTTC. Translated, it gives CSVEGLARGEQFF.